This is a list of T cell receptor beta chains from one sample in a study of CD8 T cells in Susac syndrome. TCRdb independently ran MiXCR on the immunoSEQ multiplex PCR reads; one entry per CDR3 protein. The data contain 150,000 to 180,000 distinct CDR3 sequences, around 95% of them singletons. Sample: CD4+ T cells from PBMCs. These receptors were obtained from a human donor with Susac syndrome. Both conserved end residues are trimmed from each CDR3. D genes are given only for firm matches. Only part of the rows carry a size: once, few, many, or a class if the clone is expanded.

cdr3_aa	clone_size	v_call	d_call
SAREGRNRANQPQH	NA	TRBV20-1	NA
ASSQGLKGTQF	NA	TRBV4-2	NA
SPLGETQY	NA	TRBV20-1	NA
ASSADTGELF	few	TRBV2	NA
ASSLGGAGAETQY	NA	TRBV12-3/TRBV12-4	NA
SVGAAGNTIY	NA	TRBV29-1	NA
ASSQGGGDTEAF	NA	TRBV4-3	NA
ASSQSDRGGDTQY	NA	TRBV23-1	TRBD1
ASSIQGTSYHEQF	NA	TRBV19	TRBD2
ASSESGGRYNEQF	NA	TRBV10-2	TRBD2
ASSLQARLGETQY	NA	TRBV7-3	NA
ASSGWTSGGGTDTQY	NA	TRBV12-3/TRBV12-4	TRBD2
ASSLGSGGAPQY	NA	TRBV5-6	TRBD2
SASHQTQY	NA	TRBV20-1	NA
ASSSGDRDMKQY	NA	TRBV7-9	TRBD1
ASSVGPNTEAF	NA	TRBV9	NA
ASSYGLAGGIDTQY	NA	TRBV5-4	TRBD2
ASSLSGTAAIDTQY	NA	TRBV5-6	NA
ASSLAELGEAF	once	TRBV12-3/TRBV12-4	NA
ANPQGQAHTDTQY	NA	TRBV5-1	TRBD1
ASSLGPSYGYT	NA	TRBV11-2	NA
ASSRPGGVREAF	NA	TRBV14	TRBD1
ASSQEGQGKDTQY	NA	TRBV4-3	TRBD1
ASSRDDKNTEAF	NA	TRBV5-1	NA
ASSQREGYNEQF	NA	TRBV2	TRBD2
ATQGDNYGYT	NA	TRBV25-1	TRBD1
ATSRDPGFQETQY	NA	TRBV15	NA
SSAEGTGYNEQF	NA	TRBV29-1	TRBD1
ASSAGEGYEQY	NA	TRBV6-5	TRBD2
ASSYGFTGGTEAF	NA	TRBV6-5	NA
SGLAGGPETQY	once	TRBV29-1	TRBD2
ASSLNINEQY	NA	TRBV11-2	NA
ATSRLAGGGDTQY	NA	TRBV15	TRBD2
ASTPMGGANVLT	NA	TRBV5-1	NA
ASSELGLIYGYT	NA	TRBV25-1	NA
ASSVTLGSGEQY	NA	TRBV9	NA
ASRRDSQETQY	NA	TRBV6-6	NA
SATGVSSYNEQF	once	TRBV29-1	TRBD1
ASSLDPDSYNEQF	NA	TRBV5-1	NA
SVVLDSYEQY	NA	TRBV29-1	NA
SAEERPNGFGYT	NA	TRBV20-1	NA
ASSVRGNYGYT	NA	TRBV9	NA
ASSVWGQGADTQY	NA	TRBV9	TRBD1
ASSWQGKVSPLH	NA	TRBV3-1	NA
ASSPKAGTSGNYEQF	NA	TRBV25-1	TRBD2
ASSFRGQNEKLF	NA	TRBV13	NA
SARGLQETQY	NA	TRBV20-1	NA
ASSFRSAAGELF	NA	TRBV5-6	NA
ASSLGTQPQH	NA	TRBV12-3/TRBV12-4	NA
ASSLAGFDQPQH	NA	TRBV5-1	NA
ASSFRSGGHQETQY	NA	TRBV3-1	TRBD2
ASSLGGPLQETQY	NA	TRBV5-1	NA
ASSMGLAGSDEQF	once	TRBV5-1	TRBD2